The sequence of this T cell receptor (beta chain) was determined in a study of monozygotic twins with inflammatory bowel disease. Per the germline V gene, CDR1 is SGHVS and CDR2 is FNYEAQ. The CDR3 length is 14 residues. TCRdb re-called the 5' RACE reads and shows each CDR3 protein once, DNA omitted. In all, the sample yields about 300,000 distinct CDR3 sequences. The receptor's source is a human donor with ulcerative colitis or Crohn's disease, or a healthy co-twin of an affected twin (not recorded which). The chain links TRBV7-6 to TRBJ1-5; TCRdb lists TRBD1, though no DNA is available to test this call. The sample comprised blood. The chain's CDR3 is CASSLGSGEQPQHF. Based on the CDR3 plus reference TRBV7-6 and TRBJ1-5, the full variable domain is GAGVSQSPRYKVTKRGQDVALRCDPISGHVSLYWYRQALGQGPEFLTYFNYEAQQDKSGLPNDRFSAERPEGSISTLTIQRTEQRDSAMYRCASSLGSGEQPQHFGDGTRLSIL.